A single sample is the source of the 29 T cell receptor beta chains below, sequenced in a study of spatial heterogeneity in lung cancer. Specified time point: sample taken at primary tumor resection. MiXCR, run by TCRdb on the 5' RACE reads, gives a single entry per CDR3 protein. There are about 48,000 distinct CDR3 sequences in the sample; roughly 5% occur only once, and roughly 10% lies in the top ten. The input for sequencing was PBMCs, taken at surgery. These receptors came from a male donor with early-stage non-small cell lung cancer.

The sample holds many counts of this clonotype. The V gene is TRBV28, the J gene TRBJ1-2; D unresolved. The ends were cut back, 3 bases at V and 7 bases at J, with 9 bases in the middle. Germline V gene lookup returns CDR1 MDHEN and CDR2 SYDVKM. This CDR3 spans 12 amino acids. CDR3 bases: TGTGCCAGCAGTTTGGCAGGCCGTGGCTACACCTTC. Protein product: CASSLAGRGYTF.

This clonotype was seen many times. The chain recombines TRBV7-2 with TRBJ1-5; the match to TRBD1 covers 7 bases. The germline CDR1 and CDR2 sequences are SGHTA and FQGNSA. The V gene end was trimmed by 7 bases and the J gene end by 6 bases; junction bases not matched to a gene: 9. This CDR3 has 14 residues. CDR3 DNA sequence: TGTGCCAGCACCCTAACGACAGGGACTCAGCCCCAGCATTTT. It codes for CASTLTTGTQPQHF.

This clonotype has a count of ten or more. The chain is built from TRBV14 and TRBJ2-5; D may be TRBD2 (6 bases). This CDR3 comprises 16 residues. The germline gives CDR1 SGHDN, CDR2 FVKESK. Trimming stripped 4 bases from V and 5 bases from J, with 20 bases between. DNA for the CDR3: TGTGCCAGCAGCCTGTCTCTAGCGTCCTTGACGGAGACCCAGTACTTC. Translation: CASSLSLASLTETQYF.

The chain joins TRBV7-2 to TRBJ2-2; a weak D match, TRBD1 (5 bases). The germline V gene encodes CDR1 SGHTA and CDR2 FQGNSA. Trimming left V 0 bases short and J 3 bases short, with 5 bases between. The CDR3 extends over 14 amino acids. In nucleotides, the CDR3 is TGTGCCAGCAGCTTAGCGACAGACACCGGGGAGCTGTTTTTT. Its protein is CASSLATDTGELFF.

V and J are TRBV18 and TRBJ2-5; the match to TRBD1 covers 9 bases. This CDR3 region has 14 residues. Germline V gives CDR1 KGHSH, CDR2 LQKENI. The V segment lost 9 bases and the J segment 2 bases; nucleotides outside the gene matches: 7. The CDR3 bases are TGTGCCAGTACCGGGACAGGGACACAAGAGACCCAGTACTTC. Translating it yields CASTGTGTQETQYF.

In this sample, this clonotype turned up many times. The chain recombines TRBV7-6 with TRBJ2-7; TRBD1 agrees at 7 bases. The J segment lost 0 bases and the V segment lost 5 bases, leaving 4 bases of the junction unmatched. The CDR3 is 14 residues long. Germline CDR1 and CDR2: SGHVS and FNYEAQ. In DNA, the CDR3 is TGTGCCAGCAGCCCGACAGGGCCCTCCTACGAGCAGTACTTC. Residues: CASSPTGPSYEQYF.

The gene calls are TRBV20-1 and TRBJ2-1; D is perhaps TRBD2 (6 bases). In germline, CDR1 is DFQATT, CDR2 SNEGSKA (reference sequence). The CDR3 sequence is 12 residues long. The V end lost 5 bases, the J end lost 7 bases, and 12 bases lay between the germline ends. The CDR3 coding sequence is TGCAGTGCTGTCGGGGGAGGTAATGAGCAGTTCTTC. Translation: CSAVGGGNEQFF.

The chain is built from TRBV5-6 and TRBJ2-5; 14 bases are a match to TRBD2. Germline assignment: CDR1 SGHDT and CDR2 YYEEEE. V trimming: 2 bases; J trimming: 5 bases; junction bases outside the gene matches: 5. The CDR3 extends over 16 amino acids. CDR3 sequence: CASSFGLAGGSETQYF. CDR3 bases: TGTGCCAGCAGCTTTGGACTAGCGGGAGGCTCTGAGACCCAGTACTTC.

This clonotype appeared many times. The rearrangement joins TRBV28 to TRBJ2-1; 12 bases align to TRBD2. V trimming: 3 bases; J trimming: 6 bases; junction bases outside the gene matches: 9. The CDR3 contains 17 residues. CDR1 and CDR2 from the germline V gene are MDHEN and SYDVKM. DNA for the CDR3: TGTGCCAGCAGTTTCCAACCCCTAGCGGGAGGGCCCAATGAGCAGTTCTTC. Its translation: CASSFQPLAGGPNEQFF.

This clonotype was counted only a few times. The rearrangement joins TRBV7-7 to TRBJ2-5, with 8 bases matching TRBD1. This CDR3 spans 14 amino acids. The J segment lost 4 bases and the V segment lost 5 bases, leaving 6 bases of the junction unmatched. Germline loops: CDR1 SSHAT, CDR2 FNYEAQ (reference sequence). The CDR3 DNA sequence: TGTGCCAGCAGCGTCGACAGGGGTCCAGAGACCCAGTACTTC. Encoded protein: CASSVDRGPETQYF.

This clonotype has ten or more counts. The chain links TRBV20-1 to TRBJ2-1; 8 nucleotides match TRBD2. V shed 3 bases, J shed 4 bases, and the junction held 8 bases outside the gene matches. The CDR3 is 15 residues long. Germline CDR1 reads DFQATT; CDR2 reads SNEGSKA (reference sequence). The CDR3 bases are TGCAGTGCTAGTAAGGTAGCGGGAATGTACAATGAGCAGTTCTTC. Translation gives CSASKVAGMYNEQFF.

This clonotype is medium-sized (0.01 to 0.1%) by share. The chain links TRBV5-1 to TRBJ2-3; tentatively, D is TRBD1 (6 bases). This CDR3 is 14 amino acids long. Germline V gene sequence: CDR1 SGHRS, CDR2 YFSETQ. Trimming stripped 0 bases from V and 6 bases from J, with 11 bases between. CDR3 loop: CASSLDRQGDTQYF. The CDR3 DNA reads TGCGCCAGCAGCTTGGACCGCCAGGGGGATACGCAGTATTTT.

Many counts were recorded for this clonotype. This chain links TRBV28 with TRBJ2-2; D uncertain. Looked up from germline, CDR1 is MDHEN and CDR2 is SYDVKM. The V end lost 6 bases, the J end lost 2 bases, and 4 bases lay between the germline ends. The length of the CDR3 is 12 residues. CDR3: CASRVNTGELFF. The CDR3 bases are TGTGCCAGCAGAGTAAACACCGGGGAGCTGTTTTTT.

The table lists this clonotype with many counts. The CDR3 protein is CASSSKWGAEAFF. In DNA, the CDR3 is TGTGCCAGCAGCTCTAAGTGGGGGGCTGAAGCTTTCTTT. The V gene is TRBV11-1, the J gene TRBJ1-1; a weak D match, TRBD1 (5 bases). This CDR3 has 13 residues. V shed 4 bases and J shed 6 bases, with 12 bases lying between them. Germline CDR1 reads SGHAT; CDR2 reads FQDESV (reference sequence). The whole variable domain, filled in from reference TRBV11-1 and TRBJ1-1, reads EAEVAQSPRYKITEKSQAVAFWCDPISGHATLYWYRQILGQGPELLVQFQDESVVDDSQLPKDRFSAERLKGVDSTLKIQPAELGDSAMYLCASSSKWGAEAFFGQGTRLTVV.

This clonotype was counted at least ten times. The chain uses TRBV5-1 and TRBJ2-3, with D possibly TRBD2 on 6 matching bases. CDR3 length: 15 amino acids. Trimming removed 1 base at V and 1 base at J, with 10 bases between. Germline lookup yields CDR1 SGHRS and CDR2 YFSETQ. CDR3 region: CASSLSGGGTDTQYF. DNA of the CDR3: TGCGCCAGCAGCTTGTCGGGCGGGGGCACAGATACGCAGTATTTT. Full variable domain (missing parts from reference TRBV5-1 and TRBJ2-3): KAGVTQTPRYLIKTRGQQVTLSCSPISGHRSVSWYQQTPGQGLQFLFEYFSETQRNKGNFPGRFSGRQFSNSRSEMNVSTLELGDSALYLCASSLSGGGTDTQYFGPGTRLTVL.

This clonotype occurred many times. The chain couples TRBV5-1 to TRBJ2-2, with TRBD1 identical over 9 bases. V shed 4 bases, J shed 2 bases, and the junction held 3 bases outside the gene matches. The CDR3 covers 15 residues. CDR1 is SGHRS and CDR2 is YFSETQ in the germline V gene. CDR3 residues: CASSPTGGNTGELFF. The CDR3 DNA reads TGCGCCAGCAGCCCGACAGGGGGAAACACCGGGGAGCTGTTTTTT. Drawing the rest from reference TRBV5-1 and TRBJ2-2, the complete variable domain is KAGVTQTPRYLIKTRGQQVTLSCSPISGHRSVSWYQQTPGQGLQFLFEYFSETQRNKGNFPGRFSGRQFSNSRSEMNVSTLELGDSALYLCASSPTGGNTGELFFGEGSRLTVL.

The table lists this clonotype with a few counts. The rearrangement uses TRBV4-2 and TRBJ1-1, with D maybe TRBD1 (5 bases). CDR1 and CDR2 (germline): LGHNA, YNFKEQ. The CDR3 contains 13 residues. Trimming took off 0 bases at V and 10 bases at J, with 12 bases between the two ends. The CDR3 DNA follows: TGTGCCAGCAGCCAAGATAAGGGGCCGGCAGCTTTCTTT. It is translated as CASSQDKGPAAFF.

The table lists this clonotype with many counts. The gene calls are TRBV10-1 and TRBJ2-1; 7 positions agree with TRBD1. Germline V gene sequence: CDR1 WNHNN, CDR2 SYGVQD (reference sequence). J gave up 5 bases and V 8 bases, and 3 bases lay outside the gene matches. This CDR3 contains 12 residues. Here the CDR3 reads CASGQANNEQFF. CDR3 DNA: TGCGCCAGCGGACAGGCTAACAATGAGCAGTTCTTC.

Ten or more counts support this clonotype. DNA for the CDR3: TGTGCCAGCAGTGAAACCACGGGGGGGGCCAGCAATGAGCAGTTCTTC. This codes for CASSETTGGASNEQFF. This chain connects TRBV2 to TRBJ2-1; TRBD2 agrees at 8 bases. This CDR3 spans 16 amino acids. J gave up 6 bases and V 2 bases, and 9 bases lay outside the gene matches. Germline V lookup: CDR1 SNHLY, CDR2 FYNNEI. Using reference TRBV2 and TRBJ2-1 for the parts outside the CDR3, the full variable domain is EPEVTQTPSHQVTQMGQEVILRCVPISNHLYFYWYRQILGQKVEFLVSFYNNEISEKSEIFDDQFSVERPDGSNFTLKIRSTKLEDSAMYFCASSETTGGASNEQFFGPGTRLTVL.

This clonotype was seen a handful of times. V and J are TRBV7-2 and TRBJ1-1, with D possibly TRBD1 on 5 matching bases. This CDR3 is 14 amino acids long. Trimming removed 5 bases from V and 4 bases from J, with 14 bases in between. Germline CDR1 SGHTA, CDR2 FQGNSA. As DNA, the CDR3 is TGTGCCAGCAGCCCACAACAGGAGCCCACTGAAGCTTTCTTT. Its protein is CASSPQQEPTEAFF.

This clonotype was recorded at least ten times. The chain couples TRBV2 to TRBJ2-2; TRBD2 matches at 7 bases. The CDR3 runs 14 residues. Germline values: CDR1 SNHLY, CDR2 FYNNEI. The trim removed 5 bases at V and 10 bases at J, leaving 10 bases unmatched. As DNA, the CDR3 is TGTGCCAGCAGTTCCAGCGGGGCCCCGGCGGAGCTGTTTTTT. Translation: CASSSSGAPAELFF.

This clonotype showed up many times. V and J are TRBV6-5 and TRBJ2-7; possibly TRBD1 or TRBD2 for D (5 bases each). There are 14 residues in the CDR3. Germline V gene sequence: CDR1 MNHEY, CDR2 SVGAGI. The ends were cut back, 7 bases at V and 2 bases at J, with 15 bases in the middle. CDR3: CASNPVVGAYEQYF. Here the CDR3 DNA reads TGTGCCAGCAATCCCGTAGTGGGGGCCTACGAGCAGTACTTC.

This clonotype has a count of ten or more. The chain recombines TRBV29-1 with TRBJ2-7; 7 bases line up with TRBD2. Germline-derived CDR1 and CDR2 are SQVTM and ANQGSEA. The CDR3 contains 14 residues. V lost 3 bases to trimming and J lost 3 bases; unmatched junction nucleotides: 8. The CDR3 DNA is TGCAGCGTTGAGGCCCGCGGGGGAGTCTACGAGCAGTACTTC. It translates to CSVEARGGVYEQYF.

This clonotype was observed many times. This chain connects TRBV29-1 to TRBJ2-7; TRBD1 agrees at 9 bases. The CDR3 covers 14 residues. CDR1 is SQVTM and CDR2 is ANQGSEA in the germline V gene. V was pared by 4 bases and J by 4 bases, with 8 bases of the junction left unmatched. The CDR3 nucleotides read TGCAGCGTTGGAGCCGGGACAGGGAATTACGAGCAGTACTTC. Encoded protein: CSVGAGTGNYEQYF.

The sample holds a few counts of this clonotype. A read error may explain this, as a much larger clone is one base away. The rearrangement joins TRBV2 to TRBJ1-2; perhaps TRBD1 as D (5 bases). CDR3 length: 14 amino acids. Germline assignment: CDR1 SNHLY and CDR2 FYNNEI. The CDR3 spells CVSRDWGTTYGYTF. The CDR3 region has the DNA TGTGTCAGCAGGGATTGGGGCACGACATATGGCTACACCTTC.

In this sample, this clonotype turned up many times. This chain joins TRBV12-3 or TRBV12-4 and TRBJ2-7, with 9 bases fitting TRBD1. The CDR3 runs to 17 residues. Losses at the gene ends were 6 bases for V and 4 bases for J; bases not matched to a gene: 16. The CDR3: CASSPRWRQGGQYEQYF. The CDR3 coding sequence is TGTGCCAGCAGCCCCCGGTGGAGACAGGGGGGGCAATACGAGCAGTACTTC.

This chain connects TRBV13 to TRBJ2-7; D uncertain. Looked up from germline, CDR1 is PRHDT and CDR2 is FYEKMQ (reference sequence). The CDR3 totals 13 residues. V lost 5 bases and J 7 bases, leaving 15 bases between the germline ends. The CDR3 region is CASSPRTVGEQYF. DNA for the CDR3: TGTGCCAGCAGCCCCCGGACCGTGGGGGAGCAGTACTTC. The full variable domain, rest sourced from reference TRBV13 and TRBJ2-7, is AAGVIQSPRHLIKEKRETATLKCYPIPRHDTVYWYQQGPGQDPQFLISFYEKMQSDKGSIPDRFSAQQFSDYHSELNMSSLELGDSALYFCASSPRTVGEQYFGPGTRLTVT.

At least ten counts were recorded for this clonotype. The chain combines TRBV5-1 with TRBJ2-7; 7 positions agree with TRBD1. CDR1 is SGHRS and CDR2 is YFSETQ in the germline V gene. The ends lost 4 bases at V and 0 bases at J; junction bases unmatched: 1. CDR3 length: 13 residues. The CDR3 coding sequence is TGCGCCAGCAGCGGGGACAGCTCCTACGAGCAGTACTTC. This codes for CASSGDSSYEQYF.

This clonotype was recorded at least ten times. V and J are TRBV4-3 and TRBJ1-3; 7 nucleotides line up with TRBD1. Losses at the gene ends were 1 base for V and 3 bases for J; bases not matched to a gene: 3. Germline CDR1 LGHNA, CDR2 YSLEER. CDR3 size: 15 residues. This CDR3 reads CASSQGTGVGNTIYF. DNA of the CDR3: TGCGCCAGCAGCCAAGGTACAGGGGTTGGAAACACCATATATTTT.